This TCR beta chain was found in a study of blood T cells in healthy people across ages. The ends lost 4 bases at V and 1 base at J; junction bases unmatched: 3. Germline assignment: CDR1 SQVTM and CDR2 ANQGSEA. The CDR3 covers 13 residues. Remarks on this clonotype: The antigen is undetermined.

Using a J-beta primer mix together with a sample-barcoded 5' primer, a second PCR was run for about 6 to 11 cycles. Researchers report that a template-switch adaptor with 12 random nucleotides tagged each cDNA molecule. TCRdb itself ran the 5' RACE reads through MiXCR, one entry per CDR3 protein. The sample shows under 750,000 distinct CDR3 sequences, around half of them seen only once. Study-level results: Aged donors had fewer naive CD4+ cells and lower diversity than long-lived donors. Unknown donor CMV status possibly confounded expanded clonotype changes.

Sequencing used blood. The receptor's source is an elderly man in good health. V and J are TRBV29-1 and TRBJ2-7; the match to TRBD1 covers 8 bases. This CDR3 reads CSVVQGGSYEQYF. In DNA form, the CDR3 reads TGCAGCGTTGTACAGGGGGGATCCTACGAGCAGTACTTC.